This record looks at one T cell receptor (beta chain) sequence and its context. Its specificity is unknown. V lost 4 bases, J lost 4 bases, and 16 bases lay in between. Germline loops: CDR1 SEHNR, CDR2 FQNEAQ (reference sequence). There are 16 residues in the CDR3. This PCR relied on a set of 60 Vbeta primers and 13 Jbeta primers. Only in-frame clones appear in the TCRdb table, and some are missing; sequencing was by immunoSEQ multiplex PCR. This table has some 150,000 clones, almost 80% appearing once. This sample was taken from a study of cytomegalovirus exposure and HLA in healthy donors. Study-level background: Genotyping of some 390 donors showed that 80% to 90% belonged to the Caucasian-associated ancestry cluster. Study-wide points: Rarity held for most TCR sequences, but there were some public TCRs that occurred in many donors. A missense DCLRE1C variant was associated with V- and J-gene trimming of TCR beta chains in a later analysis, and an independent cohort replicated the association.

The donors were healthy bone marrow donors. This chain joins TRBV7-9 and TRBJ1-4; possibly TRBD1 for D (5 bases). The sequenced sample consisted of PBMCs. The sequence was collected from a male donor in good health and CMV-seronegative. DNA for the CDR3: TGTGCCAGCAGCTACCAGTCACAGGAACTTAATGAAAAACTGTTTTTT. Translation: CASSYQSQELNEKLFF.